A single sample is the source of the 14 T cell receptor beta chains below, sequenced in a study of tumor and adjacent non-tumor tissue in lung cancer. No cell sorting was done before RNA was extracted from the tissue. More than 3 cm separated this lung sample from the edge of the tumor. TCRbeta libraries were built with three rounds of nested PCR, modified from ARM-PCR. One entry per CDR3 protein results from TCRdb running MiXCR on the multiplex PCR reads. The sample lists 60,000 to 85,000 distinct CDR3 sequences; around 82% were seen once. Sequencing used distant non-tumor lung tissue. The source is a man in his 60s with non-small cell lung cancer.

This clonotype was detected ten times or more. The V call is TRBV20-1, the J call TRBJ2-3, with D perhaps given as TRBD1 or TRBD2 (7 bases each). This CDR3 region has 14 residues. Trimming stripped 5 bases from V and 7 bases from J, with 19 bases between. Germline V CDR1 and CDR2: DFQATT, SNEGSKA (reference sequence). The CDR3 loop is CSAPRGEGRNTQYF. CDR3 DNA sequence: TGCAGTGCTCCCAGGGGGGAGGGCCGGAATACGCAGTATTTT.

A note on this clonotype: Being one base from a much bigger clone, this may be a read error. The chain links TRBV20-1 to TRBJ2-1, with 8 bases identical to TRBD1. CDR1 and CDR2 from the germline V gene are DFQATT and SNEGSKA (reference sequence). The CDR3 runs to 18 residues. V trimming: 5 bases; J trimming: 3 bases; junction bases outside the gene matches: 18. The CDR3 DNA is TGCAGTGCTGACGGACAGGGCAGAGCCCAATCCTACTACAATGAGCAGTTCTTC. Its translation is CSADGQGRAQSYYNEQFF.

This clonotype has only one observation. This sequence joins TRBV4-1 and TRBJ1-5; no firm D call. Germline V lookup: CDR1 MGHRA, CDR2 YSYEKL. The V end lost 7 bases, the J end lost 6 bases, and 19 bases lay between the germline ends. CDR3 size: 15 residues. Here the CDR3 DNA reads TGCGCCAGCAACCCGGAGGGAGGGAAGGGTCAGCCCCAGCATTTT. This codes for CASNPEGGKGQPQHF.

About this clonotype itself: As the CDR3 is not closed by the conserved phenylalanine or tryptophan, this likely results from a read error. The chain uses TRBV6-1 and TRBJ2-2; D unresolved. CDR1 is MNHNS and CDR2 is SASEGT in the germline V gene. CDR3 length equals 15 residues. The CDR3, as DNA: TGTACCAGCAGTGAACCAGCATCGAACACCGGGGAGCTGTTTATT. Translating it yields CTSSEPASNTGELFI.

On this clonotype: Germline is not matched at one junction end, which may reflect a read error. The chain is built from TRBV12-3 or TRBV12-4 and TRBJ1-5, with a weak D call TRBD1 (6 bases). The CDR3 sequence is 15 residues long. The CDR3 nucleotides are TGTGACAGCAGCCCCGGGTCCAGGGACAATCAGCCCCAACATTTT. Translated, it gives CDSSPGSRDNQPQHF.

This sequence joins TRBV6-5 and TRBJ1-1; TRBD1 matches at 7 bases. After removal of 0 bases from V and 5 bases from J, the junction contained 6 bases not matched to a gene. Looked up from germline, CDR1 is MNHEY and CDR2 is SVGAGI. CDR3 size: 15 residues. The CDR3 is CASSYSHRGGTEAFF. The CDR3, as DNA: TGTGCCAGCAGTTACTCCCACAGGGGTGGGACTGAAGCTTTCTTT.

With respect to this clonotype: The CDR3 ends on some other residue instead of the conserved phenylalanine or tryptophan, so this is likely a read error. The DNA is omitted, as the CDR3 cannot be located on it reliably, and the CDR3 follows TCRdb's listing. The chain employs TRBV5-8 and TRBJ1-3. CDR1 and CDR2 (germline): SGHTS, YDEGEE. With termini counted, the CDR3 has 16 amino acids. The CDR3 loop is CASSPARGNSGNTIHL.

V and J are TRBV5-1 and TRBJ2-1; 7 bases align to TRBD1. Trimming removed 0 bases from V and 6 bases from J; junction bases left unmatched: 6. The germline V gene encodes CDR1 SGHRS and CDR2 YFSETQ. There are 15 residues in the CDR3. CDR3 DNA sequence: TGCGCCAGCAGCTTGGCCTTGGCAGGGGGCAATGAGCAGTTCTTC. Protein: CASSLALAGGNEQFF. The full variable domain, with the rest looked up from reference TRBV5-1 and TRBJ2-1, is KAGVTQTPRYLIKTRGQQVTLSCSPISGHRSVSWYQQTPGQGLQFLFEYFSETQRNKGNFPGRFSGRQFSNSRSEMNVSTLELGDSALYLCASSLALAGGNEQFFGPGTRLTVL.

A remark on this clonotype: A much larger clone is a single base away; this may be a read error. The CDR3 is CASSLQGPNTGELFF. The CDR3 DNA sequence: TGCGCCAGCAGCTTACAGGGGCCGAACACCGGGGAGCTGTTTTTT. The chain joins TRBV5-1 to TRBJ2-2; 7 nucleotides line up with TRBD1. CDR1 SGHRS and CDR2 YFSETQ come from the germline V gene. The CDR3 is 15 residues long. V was pared by 2 bases and J by 0 bases, with 1 base of the junction left unmatched.

With respect to this clonotype: At one end the junction does not follow the germline gene, possibly because of a read error. This chain uses TRBV11-2 with TRBJ1-1, with unresolved D. The CDR3 has 12 amino acids. Per germline, CDR1 SGHAT and CDR2 FQNNGV. CDR3 amino acids: CASSLDTVGALF. CDR3 sequence (DNA): TGTGCCAGCAGCTTAGACACCGTCGGAGCTCTCTTT. Based on the CDR3 plus reference TRBV11-2 and TRBJ1-1, the full variable domain is EAGVAQSPRYKIIEKRQSVAFWCNPISGHATLYWYQQILGQGPKLLIQFQNNGVVDDSQLPKDRFSAERLKGVDSTLKIQPAKLEDSAVYLCASSLDTVGALFGQGTRLTVV.

V gene TRBV13 combines with J gene TRBJ2-3; D tentatively reads TRBD1 or TRBD2 (5 bases each). CDR3 length: 15 residues. CDR1 is PRHDT, CDR2 FYEKMQ, per germline (reference sequence). The CDR3 loop reads CVNTLARQNTDTQYF. In DNA, the CDR3 is TGTGTCAACACCTTAGCGAGACAGAACACCGATACGCAGTATTTT.

With respect to this clonotype: One end of the junction varies from germline; a read error may be responsible. The rearrangement links TRBV4-1 to TRBJ1-5; weak D call: TRBD1 (5 bases). The CDR3 consists of 16 residues. Germline lookup yields CDR1 MGHRA and CDR2 YSYEKL. CDR3 nucleotides: TGCGCCAGCAGCCAAGATAGGGGTTTTAGCAAACAGCCCCAGCATTTT. Protein product: CASSQDRGFSKQPQHF.

This clonotype was seen at least ten times. The CDR3 region has the DNA TGTGCCAGTAGTATAGTTCCTAGCGGGAGGGCTTTAGCCAAAAACATTCAGTACTTC. Residues: CASSIVPSGRALAKNIQYF. The chain is built from TRBV19 and TRBJ2-4; 12 nucleotides match TRBD2. V lost 1 base to trimming and J lost 0 bases; unmatched junction nucleotides: 7. The CDR3 sequence is 19 residues long. Germline CDR1 LNHDA, CDR2 SQIVND (reference sequence).

This clonotype was picked up one time. No conserved phenylalanine or tryptophan is present at the end of the CDR3, so a read error is the likely explanation. The chain joins TRBV11-1 to TRBJ2-2; D is possibly TRBD2 (5 bases). CDR3 length: 14 amino acids. CDR1 SGHAT and CDR2 FQDESV come from the germline V gene (reference sequence). CDR3 sequence: CASSYTSSTRELFI. The CDR3 DNA is TGTGCCAGCAGCTATACTAGTAGCACCCGGGAACTGTTTATT.